This passage covers 32 T cell receptor beta chains from one sample sequenced in a study of T cells in Graves' hyperthyroidism and ophthalmopathy (dated by TCRdb to about 2019). The library was obtained by multiplex PCR. The listed sequencing device is Illumina HiSeq 2000. The TCR beta CDR3 regions were amplified from the RNA transcripts. A first-round RT-PCR of the TCR CDR3 used the HTBI primer set with the Qiagen OneStep RT-PCR kit. The raw public data were reprocessed by TCRdb itself: fastp quality trimming at Q25, MiXCR clonotype calling, in-frame beta chains only. When rows share a CDR3 protein, they turn into one entry using the most common DNA and genes. Within this sample are around 300,000 distinct CDR3 sequences, with around 19% of them counted one time only. The top ten constitute less than 45% of the sample. Sequencing was carried out using blood. The receptors shown here come from a man aged 50-59 years with Graves' ophthalmopathy.

This chain connects TRBV20-1 to TRBJ2-3; 9 bases line up with TRBD2. CDR1 is DFQATT and CDR2 is SNEGSKA in the germline V gene (reference sequence). Trimming at V came to 5 bases and at J to 4 bases, leaving 10 bases not matched to a gene. This CDR3 spans 15 amino acids. CDR3 region: CSAPRRGGVADTQYF. The CDR3 DNA reads as TGCAGTGCTCCGCGGCGGGGGGGGGTCGCAGATACGCAGTATTTT.

This clonotype was counted a few times. V gene TRBV12-3 or TRBV12-4 combines with J gene TRBJ2-1; D is unclear. Trimming removed 1 base from V and 9 bases from J, with 10 bases in between. The CDR3 extends over 13 amino acids. CDR3: CASSLGLLFEQFF. The CDR3 nucleotides are TGTGCCAGCAGTTTAGGCCTACTATTTGAGCAGTTCTTC.

The rearrangement links TRBV6-1 to TRBJ1-2; 7 bases align to TRBD1. Germline loops: CDR1 MNHNS, CDR2 SASEGT. The junction had 12 bases not matched to a gene; V was cut back by 4 bases and J by 7 bases. This CDR3 comprises 15 residues. The CDR3 here is CASSATGVRHFGYTF. The CDR3 DNA reads TGTGCCAGCAGTGCTACAGGGGTGCGGCATTTTGGCTACACCTTC.

Remarks on this clonotype: A much larger clone lies a single base off, so this may be a read error. The chain employs TRBV3-1 and TRBJ1-2; 11 positions match TRBD1. Germline lookup yields CDR1 LGHDT and CDR2 YNNKEL (reference sequence). This CDR3 is 14 amino acids long. The CDR3 here is CAGSQTGQGDGYTF. For the CDR3, the DNA is TGTGCCGGCAGCCAGACGGGACAGGGGGATGGCTACACCTTC.

In its sample, this clonotype was seen many times. The rearrangement uses TRBV3-1 and TRBJ2-5; 10 nucleotides line up with TRBD2. The CDR3 totals 18 residues. V was pared by 4 bases and J by 3 bases, with 14 bases of the junction left unmatched. Germline CDR1 reads LGHDT; CDR2 reads YNNKEL (reference sequence). The CDR3 here is CASSPGTSGTWGEETQYF. CDR3 bases: TGTGCCAGCAGCCCAGGTACTAGCGGGACCTGGGGGGAAGAGACCCAGTACTTC.

With regard to this clonotype: A read error may be the cause here, since a much bigger clone is one base away. The chain couples TRBV28 to TRBJ1-2; D gene ambiguous. The CDR3 runs 12 residues. Looked up from germline, CDR1 is MDHEN and CDR2 is SYDVKM. The CDR3 region has the DNA TGTGCCAGCAGTTTCAAGGGCTATGGCCACACCTTC. As protein: CASSFKGYGHTF.

This clonotype was observed a handful of times. V usage is TRBV6-1 and J usage is TRBJ2-2; D possibly matches TRBD1 or TRBD2 (6 bases each). This CDR3 comprises 15 residues. Germline V lookup: CDR1 MNHNS, CDR2 SASEGT. V shed 2 bases and J shed 4 bases, with 11 bases lying between them. The CDR3 reads CASSEQGTGTGELFF. As DNA, the CDR3 is TGTGCCAGCAGTGAACAGGGGACTGGCACCGGGGAGCTGTTTTTT.

V gene TRBV7-2 combines with J gene TRBJ2-3; maybe TRBD1 (5 bases). Looked up from germline, CDR1 is SGHTA and CDR2 is FQGNSA. V shed 3 bases and J shed 3 bases, with 13 bases lying between them. This CDR3 contains 15 residues. CDR3 protein: CASSFLGAMTDTQYF. DNA for the CDR3: TGTGCCAGCAGCTTTTTAGGGGCGATGACAGATACGCAGTATTTT.

In regard to this clonotype: Just one base apart from a much larger clone, this may be a read error. The chain is built from TRBV13 and TRBJ1-5; D remains unclear. This CDR3 has 15 residues. Germline CDR1 reads PRHDT; CDR2 reads FYEKMQ (reference sequence). CDR3 DNA: TGCGCCAGCGGCTTGGATGGCAGTTACAATCAGCCCCAGCATTTT. This codes for CASGLDGSYNQPQHF.

A few counts support this clonotype. V is TRBV6-1 and J is TRBJ2-1; 14 bases are shared with TRBD2. The CDR3 extends over 15 amino acids. From germline, CDR1 is MNHNS and CDR2 SASEGT. The V gene end was trimmed by 5 bases and the J gene end by 7 bases; junction bases not matched to a gene: 4. The CDR3 nucleotides are TGTGCCAGCAGTTTCGGGACTAGCGGGAGTAATGAGCAGTTCTTC. Encoded protein: CASSFGTSGSNEQFF.

The chain links TRBV2 to TRBJ2-1; 10 nucleotides agree with TRBD1. Germline-derived CDR1 and CDR2 are SNHLY and FYNNEI. V dropped 4 bases and J dropped 4; count of bases not matched to a gene: 4. This CDR3 region has 15 residues. The CDR3: CASSAGQGGYNEQFF. Written as DNA, the CDR3 is TGTGCCAGCAGTGCCGGACAGGGGGGGTACAATGAGCAGTTCTTC.

In this sample, this clonotype turned up a few times. CDR3 sequence (DNA): TGTGCCAGCAGTTATCCAGGGGCCACCGGGGAGCTGTTTTTT. Translated: CASSYPGATGELFF. This chain links TRBV6-1 with TRBJ2-2, with D tentatively TRBD1 (6 bases). Germline V gene sequence: CDR1 MNHNS, CDR2 SASEGT. V dropped 5 bases and J dropped 4 bases, with 11 bases sitting between them. CDR3 length: 14 residues.

This clonotype has ten or more counts. V is TRBV6-1 and J is TRBJ2-1; weak D call: TRBD2 (6 bases). The CDR3 totals 16 residues. CDR1 is MNHNS, CDR2 SASEGT, per germline. The V gene lost 8 bases and the J gene lost 2 bases, with 19 bases spanning the gap. The CDR3: CASGGKDPRAYNEQFF. Written as DNA, the CDR3 is TGTGCCAGCGGGGGGAAGGACCCCCGGGCCTACAATGAGCAGTTCTTC.

In its sample, this clonotype was seen many times. The chain joins TRBV2 to TRBJ2-3, with TRBD2 matching 9 bases. V lost 6 bases, J lost 5 bases, and 12 bases stayed unmatched. The CDR3 is 16 residues long. Germline assignment: CDR1 SNHLY and CDR2 FYNNEI. The CDR3 DNA reads TGTGCCAGCAGCCCCGGACTAGCGCAAGAAGGAGATACGCAGTATTTT. Translating it yields CASSPGLAQEGDTQYF.

Of note for this clonotype: This may come from a read error, since a much larger clone is one base off. The rearrangement uses TRBV2 and TRBJ1-1; D gene uncertain. Germline CDR1 is SNHLY and CDR2 is FYNNEI. The CDR3 extends over 12 amino acids. V shed 3 bases and J shed 6 bases, with 8 bases lying between them. The CDR3 DNA sequence: TGTGCCAGCAGTGACAGGAGGCCTGAAGCTTTCTTT. This gives the protein CASSDRRPEAFF.

V and J are TRBV10-1 and TRBJ1-6, with D hard to call. The CDR3 totals 14 residues. The V gene's germline CDR1 is WNHNN and CDR2 SYGVQD (reference sequence). Trimming stripped 9 bases from V and 0 bases from J, with 9 bases between. The CDR3 nucleotides read TGCGCCAGTTTCGGAGCCTCCTATAATTCACCCCTCCACTTT. Translated: CASFGASYNSPLHF.

This clonotype was observed a few times. The genes are TRBV7-3 and TRBJ2-1, with 11 bases aligning to TRBD2. Germline-derived CDR1 and CDR2 are SGHTA and FQGTGA. This CDR3 comprises 15 residues. J lost 10 bases, V lost 1 base, and 6 bases had no gene match. In nucleotides, the CDR3 is TGTGCCAGCAGCTTAAAACTAGCGGGAGTTGAGGAGCAGTTCTTC. This gives the protein CASSLKLAGVEEQFF.

This clonotype was recorded many times. As DNA, the CDR3 is TGTGCCAGCAGCCAAGCACACCGACTTAATTCACCCCTCCACTTT. It translates to CASSQAHRLNSPLHF. The rearrangement joins TRBV3-1 to TRBJ1-6; D gene ambiguous. Germline V gives CDR1 LGHDT, CDR2 YNNKEL (reference sequence). The CDR3 is 15 residues long. The V end lost 1 base, the J end lost 6 bases, and 10 bases lay between the germline ends.

A remark on this clonotype: A read error is possible here, since a much larger clone lies one base away. The chain joins TRBV3-1 to TRBJ2-7, with no clear D. The CDR3 is 14 amino acids. Germline V gives CDR1 LGHDT, CDR2 YNNKEL (reference sequence). Deletions cut 0 bases from V and 8 bases from J, with 14 bases between. This CDR3 reads CASSQDTTDPQQYF. CDR3 sequence (DNA): TGTGCCAGCAGCCAAGATACTACGGACCCTCAGCAGTACTTC.

In its sample, this clonotype was seen many times. The rearrangement joins TRBV30 to TRBJ1-1; D is uncertain. CDR3 length: 12 amino acids. Per the germline V gene, CDR1 is GTSNPN and CDR2 is SVGIG (reference sequence). V lost 4 bases to trimming and J lost 7 bases, with 13 bases between them. The DNA for the CDR3 is TGTGCCTGGATCCGAACGAGGATTGAAGCTTTCTTT. Its translation: CAWIRTRIEAFF.

This clonotype was observed many times. This chain joins TRBV2 and TRBJ2-5, with TRBD2 matching over 10 bases. This CDR3 is 15 amino acids long. V was pared by 5 bases and J by 3 bases, with 6 bases of the junction left unmatched. Germline assignment: CDR1 SNHLY and CDR2 FYNNEI. CDR3: CASSNIAGGKETQYF. The CDR3, as DNA: TGTGCCAGCAGTAACATAGCGGGAGGAAAAGAGACCCAGTACTTC. The variable domain in full, with the rest retrieved from reference TRBV2 and TRBJ2-5, is EPEVTQTPSHQVTQMGQEVILRCVPISNHLYFYWYRQILGQKVEFLVSFYNNEISEKSEIFDDQFSVERPDGSNFTLKIRSTKLEDSAMYFCASSNIAGGKETQYFGPGTRLLVL.

This clonotype was counted at least ten times. This chain joins TRBV29-1 and TRBJ2-3; no reliable D call. The V gene lost 4 bases and the J gene lost 2 bases, with 16 bases spanning the gap. Germline V gene data show CDR1 as SQVTM and CDR2 as ANQGSEA. This CDR3 region has 15 residues. CDR3 residues: CSVAPSNSPTDTQYF. DNA of the CDR3: TGCAGCGTTGCCCCTTCAAACTCTCCCACAGATACGCAGTATTTT.

This rearrangement joins TRBV9 to TRBJ2-1; 14 bases fit TRBD2. The CDR3 is 14 amino acids. Trimming removed 4 bases from V and 9 bases from J; junction bases left unmatched: 3. The germline V gene has CDR1 SGDLS and CDR2 YYNGEE. CDR3 bases: TGTGCCAGCAGCCCCGGGACTAGCGGGAGTGAGCAGTTCTTC. Translating gives CASSPGTSGSEQFF.

This clonotype was seen many times. This chain connects TRBV18 to TRBJ1-1; weak D call: TRBD1 (5 bases). CDR3 length: 15 amino acids. Germline V gene sequence: CDR1 KGHSH, CDR2 LQKENI. V was pared by 3 bases and J by 2 bases, with 13 bases between. The CDR3 region has the DNA TGTGCCAGCTCACCTCGCGGGGCAGAAAACACTGAAGCTTTCTTT. Translation gives CASSPRGAENTEAFF.

In this sample, this clonotype turned up many times. The genes are TRBV5-1 and TRBJ2-1; tentative D call: TRBD2 (7 bases). From germline, CDR1 is SGHRS and CDR2 YFSETQ. This CDR3 spans 14 amino acids. Trimming pared 0 bases from V and 8 bases from J, leaving 12 bases between. CDR3 sequence: CASSLGTRGDEQFF. The CDR3 bases are TGCGCCAGCAGCTTGGGGACTAGGGGGGATGAGCAGTTCTTC.

A few counts support this clonotype. The chain combines TRBV2 with TRBJ1-4; TRBD1 is a possible D gene (6 bases). The germline gives CDR1 SNHLY, CDR2 FYNNEI. The V end was cut by 8 bases, the J end by 8 bases, with 12 bases between. This CDR3 has 12 amino acids. CDR3 sequence: CASGGRREKLFF. Here the CDR3 DNA reads TGTGCCAGCGGGGGGCGGAGGGAAAAACTGTTTTTT. Supplemented by reference TRBV2 and TRBJ1-4, the full variable domain reads EPEVTQTPSHQVTQMGQEVILRCVPISNHLYFYWYRQILGQKVEFLVSFYNNEISEKSEIFDDQFSVERPDGSNFTLKIRSTKLEDSAMYFCASGGRREKLFFGSGTQLSVL.

This sequence joins TRBV7-8 and TRBJ2-5, with D possibly being TRBD1 (5 bases). In germline, CDR1 is SGHVS, CDR2 FQNEAQ. The CDR3 is 17 amino acids. With 1 base removed from V and 1 base from J, the gap between germline ends came to 16 bases. The DNA for the CDR3 is TGTGCCAGCAGCTTAGAAACGACAGCCTATTCCCAAGAGACCCAGTACTTC. Protein product: CASSLETTAYSQETQYF.

This clonotype was picked up a small number of times. V and J are TRBV20-1 and TRBJ2-1, with D perhaps being TRBD1 or TRBD2 (5 bases each). This CDR3 spans 14 amino acids. Deletions cut 3 bases from V and 3 bases from J, with 12 bases between. Germline V CDR1 and CDR2: DFQATT, SNEGSKA (reference sequence). CDR3 protein: CSASETGRYNEQFF. The CDR3 DNA reads TGCAGTGCTAGTGAGACGGGACGCTACAATGAGCAGTTCTTC.

This clonotype came up many times. The chain links TRBV11-2 to TRBJ2-1; 7 bases align to TRBD2. The CDR3 runs to 13 residues. Germline V gene sequence: CDR1 SGHAT, CDR2 FQNNGV. The V and J ends lost 0 bases and 12 bases, in that order; junction bases with no gene match: 5. The CDR3 DNA reads TGTGCCAGCAGCTTAGAGCGGTGGGGGGGGCAGTTCTTC. It translates to CASSLERWGGQFF.

This clonotype has only a few counts. This chain links TRBV10-3 with TRBJ2-7; 7 nucleotides agree with TRBD1. The length of the CDR3 is 15 residues. V was clipped by 4 bases and J by 4 bases; unmatched bases: 10. Germline V gene data show CDR1 as ENHRY and CDR2 as SYGVKD. The CDR3 DNA reads TGTGCCATCAGTGGTCCAGGGGGACCTTCGTACGAGCAGTACTTC. Encoded protein: CAISGPGGPSYEQYF.

This clonotype has at least ten counts. The V and J genes are TRBV2 and TRBJ2-3; D uncertain. Trimming shortened V by 4 bases and J by 3 bases, and 8 bases separated the two germline ends. Germline assignment: CDR1 SNHLY and CDR2 FYNNEI. The CDR3 extends over 13 amino acids. The DNA for the CDR3 is TGTGCCAGCAGTGCCCGACAAACAGATACGCAGTATTTT. It encodes CASSARQTDTQYF.

The chain uses TRBV9 and TRBJ2-1; possible D gene TRBD2, 9 bases. Germline values: CDR1 SGDLS, CDR2 YYNGEE. Trimming shortened V by 6 bases and J by 8 bases, and 18 bases separated the two germline ends. The CDR3 runs to 14 residues. CDR3: CASTPGGGRDEQFF. The CDR3, as DNA: TGTGCCAGCACCCCAGGGGGCGGGAGGGATGAGCAGTTCTTC.